This entry lists 9 T cell receptor beta chains sequenced from one sample in a study of early T cells in non-severe SARS-CoV-2 infection. TCRdb ran MiXCR on the 5' RACE reads and lists one entry per CDR3 protein. The data hold roughly 55,000 distinct CDR3 sequences, with around 10% observed a single time. Sequencing input: whole blood. These TCRs come from an adult who was a healthcare worker with PCR-confirmed SARS-CoV-2 infection or an uninfected control (not recorded which).

This clonotype has at least ten counts. The rearrangement uses TRBV5-1 and TRBJ2-1; D gene uncertain. The CDR3 consists of 14 residues. Deletions cut 5 bases from V and 5 bases from J, with 14 bases between. Germline-derived CDR1 and CDR2 are SGHRS and YFSETQ. The DNA for the CDR3 is TGCGCCAGCAGTTCCTCGACTGGTAACAATGAGCAGTTCTTC. Translating gives CASSSSTGNNEQFF.

By sample fraction, this clonotype is medium-sized. The rearrangement uses TRBV7-6 and TRBJ1-1, with 7 bases matching TRBD1. This CDR3 has 13 amino acids. Germline V lookup: CDR1 SGHVS, CDR2 FNYEAQ. V shed 5 bases, J shed 7 bases, and the junction held 7 bases outside the gene matches. CDR3 in amino acids: CASSPRQGGEAFF. CDR3 nucleotide sequence: TGTGCCAGCAGCCCCAGACAGGGAGGTGAAGCTTTCTTT.

The rearrangement links TRBV20-1 to TRBJ1-1, with TRBD1 as a possible D gene (6 bases). This CDR3 has 15 residues. Germline lookup yields CDR1 DFQATT and CDR2 SNEGSKA (reference sequence). The V end was cut by 5 bases, the J end by 2 bases, with 18 bases between. In DNA form, the CDR3 reads TGCAGTGCTCATCCCCTCACAGGGTTAAACACTGAAGCTTTCTTT. This encodes CSAHPLTGLNTEAFF.

V and J are TRBV5-1 and TRBJ2-3; no clear D gene. Trimming removed 7 bases at V and 0 bases at J, with 12 bases between. The CDR3 sequence is 14 residues long. Germline V gives CDR1 SGHRS, CDR2 YFSETQ. CDR3 bases: TGCGCCAGCTCTTCAAGCAGGAGCACAGATACGCAGTATTTT. This gives the protein CASSSSRSTDTQYF.

This clonotype has a handful of counts. The chain combines TRBV6-5 with TRBJ1-2; D possibly corresponds to TRBD1 (6 bases). The ends were cut back, 6 bases at V and 4 bases at J, with 15 bases in the middle. CDR1 is MNHEY, CDR2 SVGAGI, per germline. The length of the CDR3 is 14 residues. The CDR3 DNA reads as TGTGCCAGCAGCCCAGACAGGCGAGGCTATGGCTACACCTTC. Its protein is CASSPDRRGYGYTF.

This clonotype was detected only a few times. CDR3 region: CASIRNTEAFF. The DNA of the CDR3 is TGTGCCAGCATCCGGAACACTGAAGCTTTCTTT. V gene TRBV19 combines with J gene TRBJ1-1; D is ambiguous. The germline V gene encodes CDR1 LNHDA and CDR2 SQIVND (reference sequence). The V end lost 9 bases, the J end lost 1 base, and 6 bases lay between the germline ends. The CDR3 has 11 amino acids.

This clonotype was counted ten times or more. CDR3 DNA sequence: TGCGCCAGCAGGGTTAGCGGGGGGACTTACAATGAGCAGTTCTTC. Translation: CASRVSGGTYNEQFF. V usage is TRBV10-2 and J usage is TRBJ2-1; 10 nucleotides align to TRBD2. The CDR3 runs 15 residues. Germline CDR1 is WSHSY and CDR2 is SAAADI. The J segment lost 4 bases and the V segment lost 6 bases, leaving 6 bases of the junction unmatched.

This clonotype has ten or more counts. The chain has TRBV28 and TRBJ2-1, with 15 nucleotides matching TRBD2. The ends lost 8 bases at V and 0 bases at J; junction bases unmatched: 5. This CDR3 is 17 amino acids long. From germline, CDR1 is MDHEN and CDR2 SYDVKM. The CDR3 DNA sequence: TGTGCCAGCCGAGGGACTAGCGGGAGGAGCTCCTACAATGAGCAGTTCTTC. It yields the protein CASRGTSGRSSYNEQFF.

Ten or more counts support this clonotype. The gene calls are TRBV29-1 and TRBJ1-4, with 8 nucleotides matching TRBD1. V trimming: 4 bases; J trimming: 7 bases; junction bases outside the gene matches: 8. Germline V gene lookup returns CDR1 SQVTM and CDR2 ANQGSEA. CDR3 length: 14 residues. This CDR3 is CSVARQGRGEKLFF. CDR3 sequence (DNA): TGCAGCGTTGCCCGACAGGGGCGGGGTGAAAAACTGTTTTTT.